This T cell receptor beta chain was observed in a study of blood T cell repertoires in COVID-19. Overall study: The samples span acute and convalescent COVID-19 from the United States, Italy and Spain. T cells, B-cell-depleted T cells, or PBMCs supplied cDNA or gDNA.

Source study methods: Estimates of nucleated cell counts were drawn from the amplification of reference gene primers. Sequencing was performed with immunoSEQ multiplex PCR; in TCRdb, only in-frame clones are kept and a portion is missing. For V, J and clone size, that table is used; D and trimming come from the DNA. The table shows about 150,000 clones, with approximately 87% occurring only once. The sequenced sample was peripheral blood. This clonotype originated in a man older than 75 with acute or convalescent COVID-19.

DNA for the CDR3: TGTGCCAGCTCACCCTCACTGAGAAACGAGCAGTACTTC. This gives the protein CASSPSLRNEQYF. The V call is TRBV18, the J call TRBJ2-7; D not certain. The CDR3 runs to 13 residues. Per germline, CDR1 KGHSH and CDR2 LQKENI. V was shortened by 3 bases and J by 5 bases, with 11 bases between the two germline ends.